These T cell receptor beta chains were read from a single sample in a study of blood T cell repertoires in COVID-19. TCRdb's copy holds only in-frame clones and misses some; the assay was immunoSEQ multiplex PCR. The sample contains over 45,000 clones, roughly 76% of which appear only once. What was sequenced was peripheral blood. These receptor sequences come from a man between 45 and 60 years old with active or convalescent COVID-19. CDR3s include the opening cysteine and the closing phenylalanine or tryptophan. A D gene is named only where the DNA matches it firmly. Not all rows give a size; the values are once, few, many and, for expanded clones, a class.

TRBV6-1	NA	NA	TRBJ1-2	CASSEPDTLYGYTF	TGTGCCAGCAGTGAACCAGACACCTTATATGGCTACACCTTC
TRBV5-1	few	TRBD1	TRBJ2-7	CASSWTGNLYEQYF	TGCGCCAGCAGCTGGACAGGGAATCTCTACGAGCAGTACTTC
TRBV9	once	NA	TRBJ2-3	CASSVGARLDTQYF	TGTGCCAGCAGCGTAGGGGCGAGATTGGATACGCAGTATTTT
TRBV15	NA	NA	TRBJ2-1	CATGTRITYNEQFF	TGTGCCACAGGGACAAGGATTACCTACAATGAGCAGTTCTTC
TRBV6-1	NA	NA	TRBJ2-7	CASSLVAYEQYF	TGTGCCAGCAGTTTAGTTGCCTACGAGCAGTACTTC
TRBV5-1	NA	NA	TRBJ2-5	CASSFGAGETQYF	TGCGCCAGCAGCTTCGGGGCGGGGGAGACCCAGTACTTC
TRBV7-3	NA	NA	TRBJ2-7	CASSPHDFEQYF	TGTGCCAGCAGCCCCCATGACTTCGAGCAGTACTTC
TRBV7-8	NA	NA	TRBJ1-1	CASSLVRAGITEAFF	TGTGCCAGCAGCTTAGTTAGGGCAGGGATAACTGAAGCTTTCTTT
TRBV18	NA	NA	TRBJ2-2	CASSPTGIVTGELFF	TGTGCCAGCTCACCAACAGGGATAGTAACCGGGGAGCTGTTTTTT
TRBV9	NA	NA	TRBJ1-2	CASSVDPSGGAYGYTF	TGTGCCAGCAGCGTAGATCCATCGGGGGGGGCCTATGGCTACACCTTC
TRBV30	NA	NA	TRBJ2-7	CAWSWGAFEQYF	TGTGCCTGGAGTTGGGGAGCCTTCGAGCAGTACTTC
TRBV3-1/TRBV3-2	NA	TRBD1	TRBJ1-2	CASSHRGTGGFYGYTF	TGTGCCAGCAGCCACCGAGGCACAGGGGGTTTCTATGGCTACACCTTC
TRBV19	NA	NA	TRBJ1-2	CASRSESLYGYTF	TGTGCCAGTAGATCGGAGTCCCTCTATGGCTACACCTTC
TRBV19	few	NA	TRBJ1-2	CASSTGHAYGYTF	TGTGCCAGTAGTACAGGGCACGCATATGGCTACACCTTC
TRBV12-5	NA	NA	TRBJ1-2	CASGLVLVGDYTF	TGTGCTAGTGGTTTGGTATTGGTAGGGGATTACACCTTC
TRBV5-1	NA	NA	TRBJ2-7	CASSLASFYEQYF	TGCGCCAGCAGCTTGGCCTCTTTCTACGAGCAGTACTTC
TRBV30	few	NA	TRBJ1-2	CAWYQDSGGGYTF	TGTGCCTGGTATCAGGACAGTGGGGGAGGCTACACCTTC
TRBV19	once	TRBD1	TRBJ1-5	CASQSDRGQRGPQHF	TGTGCCAGTCAATCAGACAGGGGGCAGAGGGGGCCCCAGCATTTT
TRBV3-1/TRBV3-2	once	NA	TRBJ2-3	CASSQGGGVTDTQYF	TGTGCCAGCAGCCAAGGAGGCGGGGTGACAGATACGCAGTATTTT
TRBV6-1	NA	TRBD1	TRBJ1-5	CASSARTGAVLSNQPQHF	TGTGCCAGCAGTGCTAGGACAGGGGCCGTTTTGAGCAATCAGCCCCAGCATTTT
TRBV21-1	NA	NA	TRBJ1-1	CASTLRNTEAFF	TGTGCCAGCACCCTGAGGAACACTGAAGCTTTCTTT
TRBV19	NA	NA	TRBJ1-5	CASSMSRTQNQPQHF	TGTGCCAGTAGTATGAGTAGGACACAGAATCAGCCCCAGCATTTT
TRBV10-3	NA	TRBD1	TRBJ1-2	CAISRQGGDYGYTF	TGTGCCATCAGCCGACAGGGGGGGGACTATGGCTACACCTTC
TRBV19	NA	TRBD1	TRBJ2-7	CASSSTDRGFRYEQYF	TGTGCCAGTAGTAGCACAGACAGGGGATTCCGCTACGAGCAGTACTTC
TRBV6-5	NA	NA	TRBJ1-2	CASSYIAGGLDGYTF	TGTGCCAGCAGTTATATTGCGGGGGGCTTGGATGGCTACACCTTC
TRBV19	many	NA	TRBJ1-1	CAPHVGAGGGAFF	TGTGCCCCCCATGTGGGGGCGGGGGGGGGAGCTTTCTTT
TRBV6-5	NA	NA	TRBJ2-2	CASSLQRGGELFF	TGTGCCAGCAGTTTACAACGCGGCGGGGAGCTGTTTTTT
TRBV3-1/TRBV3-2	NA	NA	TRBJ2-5	CASSQDLARQETQYF	TGTGCCAGCAGCCAAGATCTGGCGCGGCAAGAGACCCAGTACTTC
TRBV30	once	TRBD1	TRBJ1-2	CAWRTGNYGYTF	TGTGCCTGGAGGACAGGGAACTATGGCTACACCTTC
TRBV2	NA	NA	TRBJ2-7	CASSEAFGRVAYEQYF	TGTGCCAGCAGTGAAGCCTTCGGGCGGGTAGCCTACGAGCAGTACTTC
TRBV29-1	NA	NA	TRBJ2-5	CSVTKTGRQETQYF	TGCAGCGTTACGAAGACAGGAAGGCAAGAGACCCAGTACTTC
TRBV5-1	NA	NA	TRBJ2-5	CASSPGSQETQYF	TGCGCCAGCAGCCCGGGATCCCAAGAGACCCAGTACTTC
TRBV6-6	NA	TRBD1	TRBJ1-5	CASSLGTGSWSPQHF	TGTGCCAGCAGCCTGGGGACAGGCTCTTGGTCGCCCCAGCATTTT
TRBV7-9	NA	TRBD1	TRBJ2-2	CASSPIGTGSPTGELFF	TGTGCCAGCAGCCCCATTGGGACAGGATCCCCAACCGGGGAGCTGTTTTTT
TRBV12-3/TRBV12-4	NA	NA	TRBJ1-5	CASSFSGNQPQHF	TGTGCCAGCAGTTTTAGTGGCAATCAGCCCCAGCATTTT
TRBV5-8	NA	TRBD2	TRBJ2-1	CASSRGLAVAYNEQFF	TGTGCCAGCAGCCGTGGACTAGCGGTAGCCTACAATGAGCAGTTCTTC
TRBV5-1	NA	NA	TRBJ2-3	CASSFSRTAGDVDTQYF	TGCGCCAGCAGCTTTTCCCGGACAGCTGGTGATGTAGATACGCAGTATTTT
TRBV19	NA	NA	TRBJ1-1	CPSHGGEGGAAFF	TGTCCCAGCCATGGGGGGGAGGGGGGGGCAGCTTTCTTT
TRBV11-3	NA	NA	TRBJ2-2	CANSYSPGTGELFF	TGTGCCAACAGCTACTCACCGGGCACCGGGGAGCTGTTTTTT